The rows below give T cell receptor beta chains drawn from one sample of a study of identical twins. Each CDR3 protein gets one entry after TCRdb re-called the 5' RACE reads with MiXCR. The sample carries about 520,000 distinct CDR3 sequences, 22% recorded once. These data were also filed under a second study, of T cells expressing NK-cell markers.

The specimen sequenced was CD4+ T cells sorted from blood. These receptors originate from a woman younger than 30 in good health. Each CDR3 is given without its conserved first and last residue. The order of the fields is clone size, V gene, CDR3 protein. A row's size may be missing; if present it is once, few, many or a size class.

>NA|TRBV5-4
ASSPIGTSGRGEQF
>few|TRBV20-1
SASVKGDGNYGYT
>NA|TRBV7-7
ASSLVSRGSGETQY
>NA|TRBV5-1
ASSLDARQTGELF
>NA|TRBV7-2
ASSLVSRENTEAF
>few|TRBV20-1
SANLFGGPADEQF
>many|TRBV5-1
ASSLGQDIYGYT
>NA|TRBV7-2
ASSLAAGDYEQY
>NA|TRBV9
ASSVLGGETQY
>NA|TRBV20-1
SARGQGAEAPRTGELF
>NA|TRBV5-1
ASSSQPAGGRNEQF
>many|TRBV7-9
ASSFQLNTEAF
>few|TRBV5-6
ASSLVRGPDVETQY
>few|TRBV20-1
SASKGPGNTEAF
>NA|TRBV12-5
ASDYLPNNEQF
>few|TRBV5-1
ASHSLSGDEQY